This T cell receptor (beta chain) was found in a study of PD-1 blockade in classical Hodgkin lymphoma. Clones were read by immunoSEQ multiplex PCR, and TCRdb kept only the in-frame ones, dropping some. The sample lists about 17,000 clones; around 80% were seen once. Stated time point: cycle 4 day 1 (C4D1), after 5 to 7 weeks of nivolumab. Each of the patients experienced relapse following autologous stem cell transplantation, and their brentuximab vedotin exposure differed. From thawed PBMCs, CD4+ T cells were purified using magnetic negative selection. The sample in question was CD4+ T cells from blood, obtained before the fourth cycle of nivolumab. The clonotype was recovered from a human donor with classical Hodgkin lymphoma.

The CDR3 DNA reads as TGTGCCAGCCGTAGCGGGAGATCACCCTACAATGAGCAGTTCTTC. Protein: CASRSGRSPYNEQFF. This chain uses TRBV27 with TRBJ2-1, with 9 bases that match TRBD2. CDR3 length equals 15 residues. Germline V CDR1 and CDR2: MNHEY, SMNVEV (reference sequence). Losses at the gene ends were 8 bases for V and 2 bases for J; bases not matched to a gene: 7.